The 27 T cell receptor beta chains reported below all come from one sample, sequenced in a study of blood T cell repertoires in COVID-19. Clones were read by immunoSEQ multiplex PCR, and TCRdb kept only the in-frame ones, dropping some. The sample yields roughly 14,000 clones, roughly 80% seen once. Sample: peripheral blood. The receptors shown here come from a man in his forties with active or convalescent COVID-19.

This clone occurred a few times. This chain connects TRBV12-3 or TRBV12-4 to TRBJ1-4; tentatively, D is TRBD1 (6 bases). CDR3 size: 13 residues. V was cut by 6 bases and J by 2 bases, with 7 bases left in between. CDR3 in amino acids: CASSGQTNEKLFF. CDR3 in DNA: TGTGCCAGCAGCGGACAGACTAATGAAAAACTGTTTTTT.

This chain connects TRBV19 to TRBJ2-3; D might be TRBD2 (6 bases). This CDR3 contains 16 residues. Germline loops: CDR1 LNHDA, CDR2 SQIVND (reference sequence). V was pared by 6 bases and J by 1 base, with 17 bases between. The CDR3 DNA is TGTGCCAGTAGGGGGCCGTCGGGAGTAGGCACAGATACGCAGTATTTT. Amino acid sequence: CASRGPSGVGTDTQYF.

This clone was picked up a small number of times. V is TRBV19 and J is TRBJ1-4; TRBD1 agrees at 9 bases. CDR1 and CDR2 from the germline V gene are LNHDA and SQIVND (reference sequence). The CDR3 spans 17 residues. Trimming cost V 4 bases and J 5 bases; bases outside gene matches: 11. CDR3 coding DNA: TGTGCCAGTAGTAGACCGGGACAGGGACCCTGGAATGAAAAACTGTTTTTT. Amino acid sequence: CASSRPGQGPWNEKLFF.

Only a few counts were recorded for this clone. The chain carries TRBV6-5 and TRBJ1-6, with TRBD1 matching 8 bases. The germline V gene encodes CDR1 MNHEY and CDR2 SVGAGI. V trimming: 5 bases; J trimming: 8 bases; junction bases outside the gene matches: 8. The CDR3 extends over 15 amino acids. The CDR3 loop reads CASSLVQGAYSPLHF. The CDR3 DNA reads as TGTGCCAGCAGTCTGGTGCAGGGGGCTTATTCACCCCTCCACTTT.

V usage is TRBV19 and J usage is TRBJ1-6; 7 bases match TRBD1. After removal of 6 bases from V and 5 bases from J, the junction contained 4 bases not matched to a gene. This CDR3 has 14 amino acids. Germline CDR1 reads LNHDA; CDR2 reads SQIVND (reference sequence). The CDR3: CASSGTVNNSPLHF. CDR3 nucleotide sequence: TGTGCCAGTAGCGGGACAGTTAATAATTCACCCCTCCACTTT.

The chain couples TRBV7-2 to TRBJ2-6; TRBD2 matches 7 bases. Germline CDR1 and CDR2: SGHTA and FQGNSA. J lost 2 bases, V lost 3 bases, and 4 bases had no gene match. The CDR3 sequence is 16 residues long. Here the CDR3 DNA reads TGTGCCAGCAGCTTGTCCGCGGGGGCTGGGGCCAACGTCCTGACTTTC. As protein: CASSLSAGAGANVLTF. The full variable domain, with the rest looked up from reference TRBV7-2 and TRBJ2-6, is GAGVSQSPSNKVTEKGKDVELRCDPISGHTALYWYRQSLGQGLEFLIYFQGNSAPDKSGLPSDRFSAERTGGSVSTLTIQRTQQEDSAVYLCASSLSAGAGANVLTFGAGSRLTVL.

As regards this clone: A read error may produce the germline difference seen at one junction end. The chain employs TRBV7-3 and TRBJ1-2, with D perhaps matching TRBD1 (5 bases). CDR1 and CDR2 (germline): SGHTA, FQGTGA. This CDR3 comprises 12 residues. CDR3 coding DNA: TGTGCCAGCACACGCCTTGGGGCCCAGGCCCCTTTC. Translation gives CASTRLGAQAPF. Drawing the rest from reference TRBV7-3 and TRBJ1-2, the complete variable domain is GAGVSQTPSNKVTEKGKYVELRCDPISGHTALYWYRQSLGQGPEFLIYFQGTGAADDSGLPNDRFFAVRPEGSVSTLKIQRTERGDSAVYLCASTRLGAQAPFGSGTRLTVV.

The V and J genes are TRBV28 and TRBJ2-7; 8 nucleotides agree with TRBD1. Germline values: CDR1 MDHEN, CDR2 SYDVKM. The trim removed 3 bases at V and 4 bases at J, leaving 5 bases unmatched. This CDR3 region has 14 residues. The CDR3 loop is CASSLGDRNYEQYF. The CDR3 DNA reads TGTGCCAGCAGTTTGGGGGACAGGAATTACGAGCAGTACTTC.

The chain has TRBV2 and TRBJ2-7; 12 nucleotides match TRBD2. V lost 8 bases to trimming and J lost 5 bases; unmatched junction nucleotides: 4. Germline CDR1 and CDR2: SNHLY and FYNNEI. The CDR3 spans 13 residues. CDR3 sequence (DNA): TGTGCCAGCGGATCTAGCGGGAGGGACGAGCAGTACTTC. Translating it yields CASGSSGRDEQYF.

This clone has only a few counts. The chain combines TRBV30 with TRBJ1-6; D may be TRBD1 (5 bases). CDR1 is GTSNPN, CDR2 SVGIG, per germline (reference sequence). The CDR3 contains 13 residues. V was cut by 3 bases and J by 7 bases, with 10 bases left in between. This CDR3 is CAWRREGNSPLHF. The CDR3 region has the DNA TGTGCCTGGAGAAGGGAGGGGAATTCACCCCTCCACTTT.

This clone was detected a few times. The CDR3 region has the DNA TGTGCCAGCACCCGACAGGATTATACTAACTATGGCTACACCTTC. Encoded protein: CASTRQDYTNYGYTF. The chain uses TRBV2 and TRBJ1-2; D possibly corresponds to TRBD1 (6 bases). The CDR3 runs to 15 residues. Germline V gene sequence: CDR1 SNHLY, CDR2 FYNNEI. Trimming cost V 7 bases and J 0 bases, with 15 bases left between them.

J is TRBJ2-7 and V is TRBV6-2 or TRBV6-3; 7 nucleotides match TRBD2. Losses at the gene ends were 6 bases for V and 2 bases for J; bases not matched to a gene: 10. CDR1 MNHEY and CDR2 SVGEGT come from the germline V gene. The CDR3 length is 15 residues. The DNA for the CDR3 is TGTGCCAGCAGCCCCCGGGAAGCGGGACCCTACGAGCAGTACTTC. It codes for CASSPREAGPYEQYF.

The gene calls are TRBV28 and TRBJ2-2, with unresolved D. CDR1 and CDR2 from the germline V gene are MDHEN and SYDVKM. CDR3 size: 15 residues. V lost 4 bases to trimming and J lost 3 bases, with 12 bases between them. The CDR3 DNA reads as TGTGCCAGCAGTTCCTCGGAGTGGGACACCGGGGAGCTGTTTTTT. Translating gives CASSSSEWDTGELFF. Complete variable domain (other parts from reference TRBV28 and TRBJ2-2): DVKVTQSSRYLVKRTGEKVFLECVQDMDHENMFWYRQDPGLGLRLIYFSYDVKMKEKGDIPEGYSVSREKKERFSLILESASTNQTSMYLCASSSSEWDTGELFFGEGSRLTVL.

This clone was counted once. The CDR3 sequence: CASSPLRTAQETQYF. Written as DNA, the CDR3 is TGTGCCAGCTCACCCCTCAGGACAGCCCAAGAGACCCAGTACTTC. The chain combines TRBV18 with TRBJ2-5, with D possibly being TRBD1 (6 bases). V lost 3 bases to trimming and J lost 1 base, with 12 bases between them. The CDR3 has 15 amino acids. In germline, CDR1 is KGHSH, CDR2 LQKENI.

The rearrangement uses TRBV6-4 and TRBJ2-2; D is unresolved. The germline V and J ends were trimmed by 0 bases and 5 bases, with 4 bases remaining between them. CDR3 length: 13 amino acids. The germline V gene has CDR1 MRHNA and CDR2 SNTAGT. As DNA, the CDR3 is TGTGCCAGCAGTGACTCGACAACCGGGGAGCTGTTTTTT. It specifies CASSDSTTGELFF.

This chain connects TRBV14 to TRBJ2-1; 9 positions agree with TRBD2. The CDR3 runs 17 residues. V dropped 1 base and J dropped 2; count of bases not matched to a gene: 6. Germline CDR1 and CDR2: SGHDN and FVKESK. The CDR3 DNA is TGTGCCAGCAGCCAAGGCATAGCGGGAGTCCCCTACAATGAGCAGTTCTTC. Its translation: CASSQGIAGVPYNEQFF.

This clone was observed a single time. V gene TRBV2 combines with J gene TRBJ2-2; 7 nucleotides agree with TRBD1. Per the germline V gene, CDR1 is SNHLY and CDR2 is FYNNEI. The CDR3 is made up of 16 amino acids. Losses at the gene ends were 5 bases for V and 1 base for J; bases not matched to a gene: 7. CDR3 residues: CASSQTGTVNTGELFF. The CDR3 DNA follows: TGTGCCAGCAGTCAAACCGGGACAGTGAACACCGGGGAGCTGTTTTTT. The variable domain in full, completed from reference TRBV2 and TRBJ2-2, reads EPEVTQTPSHQVTQMGQEVILRCVPISNHLYFYWYRQILGQKVEFLVSFYNNEISEKSEIFDDQFSVERPDGSNFTLKIRSTKLEDSAMYFCASSQTGTVNTGELFFGEGSRLTVL.

CDR3 bases: TGCGCCAGCAGCCAAGGGGCAGGGATTCAGCCCCAGCATTTT. It yields the protein CASSQGAGIQPQHF. The genes are TRBV4-1 and TRBJ1-5, with TRBD1 as a possible D gene (5 bases). The ends were cut back, 1 base at V and 6 bases at J, with 10 bases in the middle. Germline V lookup: CDR1 MGHRA, CDR2 YSYEKL. The CDR3 loop spans 14 amino acids.

The chain has TRBV18 and TRBJ1-2; D might be TRBD1 (5 bases). The CDR3 is 14 residues long. V lost 4 bases, J lost 7 bases, and 16 bases lay in between. The germline V gene has CDR1 KGHSH and CDR2 LQKENI. CDR3 in amino acids: CASSQTRADLGYTF. CDR3 in DNA: TGTGCCAGCTCACAGACCAGGGCCGACCTTGGCTACACCTTC.

This clone ranks as medium-sized. This rearrangement joins TRBV27 to TRBJ2-6, with TRBD1 matching 10 bases. CDR1 is MNHEY and CDR2 is SMNVEV in the germline V gene (reference sequence). The CDR3 extends over 17 amino acids. V lost 2 bases, J lost 4 bases, and 5 bases stayed unmatched. The CDR3 region is CASSLRQGAAGANVLTF. The DNA for the CDR3 is TGTGCCAGCAGTTTACGACAGGGGGCCGCCGGGGCCAACGTCCTGACTTTC.

The chain is built from TRBV18 and TRBJ2-7, with D tentatively TRBD1 (6 bases). CDR3 length: 15 amino acids. CDR1 is KGHSH, CDR2 LQKENI, per germline. V lost 4 bases and J lost 2, with 15 bases in between. The CDR3 nucleotides read TGTGCCAGCTCACGCAACAACGGGGACACCTACGAGCAGTACTTC. It specifies CASSRNNGDTYEQYF.

This clone was found once. The V and J genes are TRBV19 and TRBJ2-1, with 7 bases that match TRBD1. The V gene's germline CDR1 is LNHDA and CDR2 SQIVND (reference sequence). This CDR3 is 15 amino acids long. V gave up 5 bases and J gave up 0 bases; unmatched junction bases: 4. The CDR3 is CASSLTGISYNEQFF. In DNA, the CDR3 is TGTGCCAGTAGTTTGACAGGGATCTCCTACAATGAGCAGTTCTTC.

This chain connects TRBV12-3 or TRBV12-4 to TRBJ1-2; the D is unclear. V was pared by 1 base and J by 3 bases, with 6 bases between. There are 13 residues in the CDR3. The CDR3 nucleotides are TGTGCCAGCAGTTTAGGGGCATACTATGGCTACACCTTC. It codes for CASSLGAYYGYTF.

The rearrangement uses TRBV6-6 and TRBJ2-5; tentatively, D is TRBD1 (5 bases). V was cut by 5 bases and J by 5 bases, with 12 bases left in between. The CDR3 contains 13 residues. Looked up from germline, CDR1 is MNHNY and CDR2 is SVGAGI (reference sequence). The CDR3 DNA follows: TGTGCCAGCAGTCTCCAGGGTATGGAGACCCAGTACTTC. Its protein product is CASSLQGMETQYF.

This clone was found once. The CDR3 region is CASSFIGETQYF. CDR3 DNA sequence: TGTGCCAGCAGTTTTATTGGGGAGACGCAGTATTTT. The genes are TRBV27 and TRBJ2-3; weak D call: TRBD2 (5 bases). The CDR3 extends over 12 amino acids. V was clipped by 3 bases and J by 9 bases, with 10 bases between them. The germline CDR1 and CDR2 sequences are MNHEY and SMNVEV (reference sequence).

This rearrangement joins TRBV6-5 to TRBJ2-1; tentatively, D is TRBD1 (6 bases). The CDR3 is 13 amino acids. The germline V and J ends were trimmed by 6 bases and 0 bases, with 6 bases remaining between them. Germline V gene data show CDR1 as MNHEY and CDR2 as SVGAGI. The CDR3 here is CASRDSSYNEQFF. The CDR3 nucleotides read TGTGCCAGCAGGGACAGCTCCTACAATGAGCAGTTCTTC.

The CDR3 reads CASTRGGSYEQYF. The CDR3 coding sequence is TGTGCCAGTACCAGGGGAGGGTCCTACGAGCAGTACTTC. The chain carries TRBV28 and TRBJ2-7, with D tentatively TRBD2 (7 bases). Trimming stripped 9 bases from V and 1 base from J, with 13 bases between. Germline values: CDR1 MDHEN, CDR2 SYDVKM. This CDR3 is 13 amino acids long.